The present entry profiles one T cell receptor (beta chain) with its context. The antigen remains undetermined. The CDR3 totals 16 residues. Germline-derived CDR1 and CDR2 are MNHEY and SVGEGT. Trimming removed 3 bases at V and 4 bases at J, with 19 bases between. TCRdb itself ran the reads through MiXCR, one entry per CDR3 protein. The table records about 210,000 distinct CDR3 sequences, approximately 6.7% of them present only once. The sample originates from a study of T cell repertoires in cytomegalovirus infection. Study as a whole: Indicated by public TCR beta signatures were CMV infection and matching HLA type.

Study-wide results and limits: Identification of carriers of CMV plus the relevant HLA was performed using cumulative public TCR beta family frequency. There were HLA-C-restricted CMV-specific TCR beta clonotypes dominating the ex vivo response.

This TCR was recovered from a human donor in good health (CMV status not recorded). Some clones in this sample may be carry-over from other donors' samples. This chain joins TRBV6-2 or TRBV6-3 and TRBJ2-7; tentative D call: TRBD2 (6 bases). The material sequenced was PBMCs. CDR3 DNA: TGTGCCAGCAGTTATAACGCGGGAATCAGGCAATACGAGCAGTACTTC. Protein: CASSYNAGIRQYEQYF.